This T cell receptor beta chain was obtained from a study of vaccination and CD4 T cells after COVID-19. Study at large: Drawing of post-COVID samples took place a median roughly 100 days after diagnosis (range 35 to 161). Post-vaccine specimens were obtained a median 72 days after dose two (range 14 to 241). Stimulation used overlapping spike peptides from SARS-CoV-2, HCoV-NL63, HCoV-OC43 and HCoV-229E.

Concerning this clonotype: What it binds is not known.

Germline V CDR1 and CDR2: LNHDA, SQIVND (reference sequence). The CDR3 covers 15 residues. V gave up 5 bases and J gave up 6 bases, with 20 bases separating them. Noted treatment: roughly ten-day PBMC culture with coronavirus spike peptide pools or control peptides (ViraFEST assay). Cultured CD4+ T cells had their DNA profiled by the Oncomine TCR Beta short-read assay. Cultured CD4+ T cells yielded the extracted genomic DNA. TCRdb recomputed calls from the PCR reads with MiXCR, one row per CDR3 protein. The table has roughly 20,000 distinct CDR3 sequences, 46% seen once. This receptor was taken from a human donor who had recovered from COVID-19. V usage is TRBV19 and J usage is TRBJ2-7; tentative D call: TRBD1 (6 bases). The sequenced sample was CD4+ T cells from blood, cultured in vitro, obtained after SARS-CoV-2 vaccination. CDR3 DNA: TGTGCCAGTAGTTTACCCGGGACACCGGTTTCCGAGCAGTACTTC. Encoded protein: CASSLPGTPVSEQYF. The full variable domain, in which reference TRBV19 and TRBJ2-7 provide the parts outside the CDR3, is DGGITQSPKYLFRKEGQNVTLSCEQNLNHDAMYWYRQDPGQGLRLIYYSQIVNDFQKGDIAEGYSVSREKKESFPLTVTSAQKNPTAFYLCASSLPGTPVSEQYFGPGTRLTVT.